These 32 T cell receptor beta chains were all obtained from the same sample, sequenced in a study of human T cells and chemical hapten exposure. The total RNA was obtained from whole blood that was not fractionated. The library tagged each cDNA molecule with unique molecular identifiers. TCRdb re-analysed the reads in MiXCR, keeping a single row per CDR3 protein. Of about 120,000 distinct CDR3 sequences detected, 8% to 9.5% appear once; the ten largest clones hold over 1.1%. Sequencing was performed on whole blood. The source of these receptors is a human donor in good health. Some clones in this sample may be carry-over from other donors' samples.

As regards this clonotype: At one end the junction does not follow the germline gene, possibly because of a read error. This chain joins TRBV6-1 and TRBJ1-5; maybe TRBD1 (6 bases). The CDR3 totals 15 residues. Germline CDR1 MNHNS, CDR2 SASEGT. For the CDR3, the DNA is TGTGCCAGGAGTGGTACAGGGCCTAGCAATCAGCCCCAGCATTTT. Protein sequence: CARSGTGPSNQPQHF.

This clonotype was seen a few times. The chain has TRBV12-3 or TRBV12-4 and TRBJ2-1; 12 bases are shared with TRBD2. V lost 5 bases to trimming and J lost 9 bases; unmatched junction nucleotides: 2. This CDR3 region has 13 residues. The CDR3 spells CASSASGRGEQFF. Here the CDR3 DNA reads TGTGCCAGCAGTGCTAGCGGGAGGGGTGAGCAGTTCTTC.

V is TRBV12-5 and J is TRBJ2-7; 10 positions match TRBD1. Germline-derived CDR1 and CDR2 are LGHNT and FRNRAP. The CDR3 loop spans 16 amino acids. Trimming took 2 bases from V and 4 from J; bases not matched to a gene: 8. The CDR3 sequence: CASGLRGPGQGYEQYF. The CDR3 nucleotides are TGTGCTAGTGGTTTGCGAGGGCCGGGACAGGGGTACGAGCAGTACTTC.

This clonotype has at least ten counts. The V gene is TRBV5-1, the J gene TRBJ1-1; maybe TRBD1 (5 bases). Germline V lookup: CDR1 SGHRS, CDR2 YFSETQ. Deletions cut 0 bases from V and 3 bases from J, with 12 bases between. This CDR3 contains 15 residues. Here the CDR3 reads CASSLDGASDTEAFF. CDR3 coding DNA: TGCGCCAGCAGCTTGGACGGGGCTTCTGACACTGAAGCTTTCTTT.

This clonotype was recorded at least ten times. The CDR3 coding sequence is TGCAGCGTTCGATCAGGTGATGTAGCTGAAGCTTTCTTT. Protein sequence: CSVRSGDVAEAFF. The rearrangement links TRBV29-1 to TRBJ1-1; D gene unclear. CDR1 is SQVTM, CDR2 ANQGSEA, per germline. With 5 bases removed from V and 6 bases from J, the gap between germline ends came to 16 bases. This CDR3 is built from 13 residues.

This clonotype has only a few counts. The J gene is TRBJ1-5, the V gene TRBV20-1; TRBD1 matches at 8 bases. Per germline, CDR1 DFQATT and CDR2 SNEGSKA (reference sequence). This CDR3 contains 12 residues. With 4 bases clipped from V and 7 bases from J, the junction kept 3 bases outside the gene matches. CDR3 residues: CSATGGGQPQHF. Here the CDR3 DNA reads TGCAGTGCTACAGGGGGCGGACAGCCCCAGCATTTT.

The CDR3 coding sequence is TGTGCCAGCCAAGCGGGAGGGCCGAGGGAGCAGTACTTC. It specifies CASQAGGPREQYF. The V gene is TRBV6-5, the J gene TRBJ2-7; 10 nucleotides agree with TRBD2. CDR3 length: 13 amino acids. Germline V lookup: CDR1 MNHEY, CDR2 SVGAGI. Germline trimming cut 8 bases from V and 7 bases from J; bases unmatched to any gene: 8.

The table lists this clonotype with a few counts. The chain carries TRBV20-1 and TRBJ2-1, with 10 bases matching TRBD2. The germline V gene has CDR1 DFQATT and CDR2 SNEGSKA (reference sequence). The CDR3 extends over 14 amino acids. Trimming took 6 bases from V and 2 from J; bases not matched to a gene: 4. CDR3 in amino acids: CSANSGGPYNEQFF. CDR3 coding DNA: TGCAGTGCAAATAGCGGGGGGCCCTACAATGAGCAGTTCTTC.

This clonotype showed up many times. The V gene is TRBV10-3, the J gene TRBJ2-1, with D perhaps matching TRBD1 or TRBD2 (5 bases each). Deletions cut 3 bases from V and 6 bases from J, with 9 bases between. There are 13 residues in the CDR3. Germline values: CDR1 ENHRY, CDR2 SYGVKD. The CDR3 is CAISDREPNEQFF. The DNA of the CDR3 is TGTGCCATCAGTGACAGGGAGCCCAATGAGCAGTTCTTC.

The chain employs TRBV11-3 and TRBJ2-1; possible D gene TRBD1, 5 bases. Germline V CDR1 and CDR2: SGHNT, YENEEA. Trimming left V 1 base short and J 2 bases short, with 12 bases between. This CDR3 has 16 amino acids. The CDR3 bases are TGTGCCAGCAGCTTAGGCCCCAGGGCCCCCTACAATGAGCAGTTCTTC. Translation gives CASSLGPRAPYNEQFF.

This sequence joins TRBV29-1 and TRBJ2-7, with a weak D call TRBD2 (5 bases). V was shortened by 6 bases and J by 0 bases, with 15 bases between the two germline ends. This CDR3 comprises 14 residues. Per germline, CDR1 SQVTM and CDR2 ANQGSEA. The CDR3 here is CSVGQRVSSYEQYF. The CDR3 bases are TGCAGCGTCGGGCAGAGGGTTTCCTCCTACGAGCAGTACTTC.

This clonotype occurred many times. This chain joins TRBV29-1 and TRBJ1-2; D might be TRBD1 (5 bases). Trimming stripped 3 bases from V and 5 bases from J, with 13 bases between. Germline V CDR1 and CDR2: SQVTM, ANQGSEA. The CDR3 covers 13 residues. This CDR3 is CSVDPGWLYGYTF. In nucleotides, the CDR3 is TGCAGCGTTGACCCAGGGTGGCTTTATGGCTACACCTTC. Filled out from reference TRBV29-1 and TRBJ1-2, the complete variable domain reads SAVISQKPSRDICQRGTSLTIQCQVDSQVTMMFWYRQQPGQSLTLIATANQGSEATYESGFVIDKFPISRPNLTFSTLTVSNMSPEDSSIYLCSVDPGWLYGYTFGSGTRLTVV.

This clonotype was detected a few times. The chain combines TRBV6-5 with TRBJ2-7; D may be TRBD2 (5 bases). V gave up 0 bases and J gave up 0 bases, with 12 bases separating them. The CDR3 extends over 16 amino acids. The V gene's germline CDR1 is MNHEY and CDR2 SVGAGI. CDR3 region: CASSYSQARGSYEQYF. CDR3 coding DNA: TGTGCCAGCAGTTACTCCCAAGCTCGGGGCTCCTACGAGCAGTACTTC.

The gene calls are TRBV2 and TRBJ1-6; D may be TRBD1 (6 bases). Germline CDR1 and CDR2: SNHLY and FYNNEI. V was shortened by 7 bases and J by 14 bases, with 12 bases between the two germline ends. This CDR3 has 11 residues. This CDR3 reads CASTIDRSLHF. The CDR3 nucleotides are TGTGCCAGCACCATAGACAGGTCCCTCCACTTT.

In this sample, this clonotype turned up many times. The chain recombines TRBV18 with TRBJ2-1; 10 bases fit TRBD2. Unmatched junction bases numbered 6, after V lost 4 bases and J lost 0 bases. Germline V lookup: CDR1 KGHSH, CDR2 LQKENI. The CDR3 totals 17 residues. The CDR3 protein is CASSLLGLADSYNEQFF. DNA of the CDR3: TGTGCCAGCTCACTCCTAGGACTAGCGGACTCCTACAATGAGCAGTTCTTC.

Ten or more counts support this clonotype. V gene TRBV10-1 combines with J gene TRBJ2-7, with D tentatively TRBD1 or TRBD2 (5 bases each). CDR1 and CDR2 from the germline V gene are WNHNN and SYGVQD (reference sequence). The CDR3 totals 13 residues. The germline V and J ends were trimmed by 4 bases and 2 bases, with 9 bases remaining between them. The CDR3 spells CASSAGATYEQYF. CDR3 in DNA: TGCGCCAGCAGTGCCGGGGCGACCTACGAGCAGTACTTC.

The chain combines TRBV14 with TRBJ2-3; 10 bases are a match to TRBD1. Germline loops: CDR1 SGHDN, CDR2 FVKESK. CDR3 length equals 15 residues. V was pared by 0 bases and J by 5 bases, with 2 bases of the junction left unmatched. CDR3 sequence (DNA): TGTGCCAGCAGCCAAGATGGACAGGGGGAAGATACGCAGTATTTT. As protein: CASSQDGQGEDTQYF.

This clonotype was detected ten times or more. This rearrangement joins TRBV9 to TRBJ1-1; 9 nucleotides agree with TRBD1. The CDR3 extends over 15 amino acids. Germline loops: CDR1 SGDLS, CDR2 YYNGEE. J was trimmed by 5 bases and V by 3 bases; bases with no gene match: 8. CDR3 nucleotides: TGTGCCAGCAGCGGGAGGACGGACAGGGGAACTGAAGCTTTCTTT. Translating it yields CASSGRTDRGTEAFF.

This clonotype was seen more than once but under ten times. The chain carries TRBV18 and TRBJ2-7; TRBD1 agrees at 10 bases. This CDR3 region has 15 residues. V gave up 2 bases and J gave up 4 bases; unmatched junction bases: 5. Germline lookup yields CDR1 KGHSH and CDR2 LQKENI. The CDR3 region is CASSPSGTGVYEQYF. CDR3 sequence (DNA): TGTGCCAGCTCACCATCCGGGACAGGGGTTTACGAGCAGTACTTC.

In this sample, this clonotype turned up a few times. This chain uses TRBV4-1 with TRBJ2-7; possibly TRBD1 or TRBD2 for D (5 bases each). In germline, CDR1 is MGHRA, CDR2 YSYEKL. V dropped 3 bases and J dropped 0 bases, with 9 bases sitting between them. This CDR3 contains 14 residues. The DNA for the CDR3 is TGCGCCAGCAGCCAGACAGAGGGCTCCTACGAGCAGTACTTC. Translated: CASSQTEGSYEQYF.

This clonotype was found a few times. The chain has TRBV7-9 and TRBJ2-1; 11 positions agree with TRBD1. V was clipped by 9 bases and J by 6 bases; unmatched bases: 22. From germline, CDR1 is SEHNR and CDR2 FQNEAQ (reference sequence). The CDR3 is 19 amino acids. The CDR3, as DNA: TGTGCCAGTCTCGATACGGACAGGGGGCGCGATTCGTGGGCCAATGAGCAGTTCTTC. Its protein is CASLDTDRGRDSWANEQFF.

This clonotype was observed many times. V is TRBV12-3 or TRBV12-4 and J is TRBJ2-3; maybe TRBD2 (6 bases). V lost 2 bases, J lost 5 bases, and 14 bases lay in between. This CDR3 has 15 amino acids. The CDR3 spells CASSLNGLARDTQYF. The CDR3 bases are TGTGCCAGCAGTTTAAATGGGCTAGCGAGAGATACGCAGTATTTT.

A few counts support this clonotype. The rearrangement links TRBV5-1 to TRBJ2-1; 10 bases match TRBD2. With V trimmed by 4 bases and J by 3 bases, 4 bases remained unmatched. Germline V lookup: CDR1 SGHRS, CDR2 YFSETQ. The CDR3 is 15 amino acids. For the CDR3, the DNA is TGCGCCAGCAGCCCGGGGACTAGCGACTACAATGAGCAGTTCTTC. As protein: CASSPGTSDYNEQFF.

This clonotype was found a few times. The chain recombines TRBV19 with TRBJ2-7; the match to TRBD1 covers 11 bases. Trimming cost V 6 bases and J 1 base; bases outside gene matches: 8. This CDR3 has 16 residues. CDR1 is LNHDA, CDR2 SQIVND, per germline (reference sequence). The CDR3 region has the DNA TGTGCCAGTAGCTGGCCCGGGACAGGGGGATCCTACGAGCAGTACTTC. Amino acid sequence: CASSWPGTGGSYEQYF.

V is TRBV7-6 and J is TRBJ2-1, with 9 bases lining up with TRBD2. CDR1 SGHVS and CDR2 FNYEAQ come from the germline V gene. The length of the CDR3 is 16 residues. V lost 5 bases, J lost 7 bases, and 12 bases stayed unmatched. The CDR3 protein is CASSHPAAGGPNEQFF. The DNA of the CDR3 is TGTGCCAGCAGCCATCCGGCGGCGGGAGGGCCTAATGAGCAGTTCTTC.

A word on this clonotype: A much larger clone is a single base away; this may be a read error. V usage is TRBV7-2 and J usage is TRBJ1-2; no clear D. Germline loops: CDR1 SGHTA, CDR2 FQGNSA. This CDR3 has 13 amino acids. CDR3 DNA sequence: TGTGCCAGCAGCCCATATTTAGTCGATGGCTACTCCTTC. This codes for CASSPYLVDGYSF.

This clonotype turned up a few times. Because the CDR3 is missing its conserved closing phenylalanine or tryptophan, this is likely a read error. The DNA is omitted, as the CDR3 cannot be located on it reliably, and the CDR3 follows TCRdb's listing. This sequence joins TRBV7-9 and TRBJ2-1; the table's D call, TRBD2, was not checked against the DNA. Ends included, the CDR3 has 12 residues. Germline V CDR1 and CDR2: SEHNR, FQNEAQ (reference sequence). The CDR3: CASSPGLADILV.

This clonotype was found many times. The V and J genes are TRBV7-9 and TRBJ2-7; D gene unclear. The length of the CDR3 is 14 residues. The germline V gene has CDR1 SEHNR and CDR2 FQNEAQ (reference sequence). V was clipped by 2 bases and J by 3 bases, with 11 bases between them. CDR3 region: CASSLLGGVYEQYF. In DNA, the CDR3 is TGTGCCAGCAGCTTATTAGGTGGGGTCTACGAGCAGTACTTC.

This clonotype appeared many times. The rearrangement links TRBV29-1 to TRBJ1-2, with a weak D call TRBD1 (5 bases). CDR1 SQVTM and CDR2 ANQGSEA come from the germline V gene. V dropped 7 bases and J dropped 8 bases, with 17 bases sitting between them. The length of the CDR3 is 12 residues. CDR3 sequence reads: CSAPRGPGGYTF. The CDR3 DNA reads as TGCAGCGCCCCAAGGGGACCGGGAGGCTACACCTTC.

This clonotype was seen ten or more times. The chain carries TRBV27 and TRBJ1-2; D is uncertain. Germline V lookup: CDR1 MNHEY, CDR2 SMNVEV (reference sequence). This CDR3 has 14 amino acids. The V and J ends lost 3 bases and 0 bases respectively, with 8 bases between them. This CDR3 reads CASSLARSNYGYTF. Here the CDR3 DNA reads TGTGCCAGCAGTTTGGCCCGATCTAACTATGGCTACACCTTC.

This clonotype was observed at least ten times. The V call is TRBV6-1, the J call TRBJ1-4, with TRBD1 matching 8 bases. Germline V gene data show CDR1 as MNHNS and CDR2 as SASEGT. The CDR3 length is 15 residues. J lost 2 bases, V lost 5 bases, and 4 bases had no gene match. CDR3 bases: TGTGCCAGCAGTCCCTGGGACAGGACTAATGAAAAACTGTTTTTT. Its translation is CASSPWDRTNEKLFF.

This clonotype was recorded at least ten times. This chain links TRBV20-1 with TRBJ1-1; TRBD1 agrees at 7 bases. CDR3 length: 14 residues. CDR1 is DFQATT and CDR2 is SNEGSKA in the germline V gene (reference sequence). The J segment lost 3 bases and the V segment lost 3 bases, leaving 7 bases of the junction unmatched. The CDR3 bases are TGCAGTGCTAGGGGAGGGGGCGGGGACACTGAAGCTTTCTTT. This translates into CSARGGGGDTEAFF.